Listed here are 13 T cell receptor beta chains from one sample, sequenced in a study of early T cells in non-severe SARS-CoV-2 infection. Via MiXCR, TCRdb re-called the 5' RACE reads, giving one row per CDR3 protein. The sample lists about 54,000 distinct CDR3 sequences; 5.5% to 8.5% were seen once. Sequenced here: whole blood, sampled at baseline. These receptor sequences come from an adult who was a healthcare worker with PCR-confirmed SARS-CoV-2 infection or an uninfected control (not recorded which).

This clonotype was found many times. CDR3 DNA sequence: TGTGCCAGCAGTACTAGCGGGGGGGCCCCAGATACGCAGTATTTT. It translates to CASSTSGGAPDTQYF. V is TRBV6-4 and J is TRBJ2-3; the match to TRBD2 covers 13 bases. V lost 5 bases and J lost 4; bases outside the gene matches: 3. The CDR3 extends over 15 amino acids. Per germline, CDR1 MRHNA and CDR2 SNTAGT.

A few counts support this clonotype. The rearrangement uses TRBV29-1 and TRBJ2-1; 8 positions match TRBD1. The germline CDR1 and CDR2 sequences are SQVTM and ANQGSEA. J gave up 5 bases and V 7 bases, and 7 bases lay outside the gene matches. The CDR3 extends over 13 amino acids. Here the CDR3 reads CSGAGQGDNEQFF. The CDR3, as DNA: TGCAGCGGGGCTGGACAGGGTGACAATGAGCAGTTCTTC.

The rearrangement uses TRBV5-1 and TRBJ2-2; D remains ambiguous. CDR1 and CDR2 from the germline V gene are SGHRS and YFSETQ. The CDR3 consists of 14 residues. V lost 3 bases, J lost 6 bases, and 12 bases lay in between. The DNA for the CDR3 is TGCGCCAGCAGCTCGGAACACCGCTCCGGGGAGCTGTTTTTT. This codes for CASSSEHRSGELFF.

This clonotype was detected many times. Here the CDR3 DNA reads TGTGCCAGCAGCTTAGTAGCGGATCAAGAGACCCAGTACTTC. Residues: CASSLVADQETQYF. The genes are TRBV7-2 and TRBJ2-5, with D possibly matching TRBD2 (6 bases). Germline CDR1 SGHTA, CDR2 FQGNSA. This CDR3 comprises 14 residues. Deletions cut 1 base from V and 2 bases from J, with 8 bases between.

This sequence joins TRBV28 and TRBJ2-1; TRBD2 matches at 8 bases. The CDR3 spans 14 residues. J was trimmed by 6 bases and V by 9 bases; bases with no gene match: 10. In germline, CDR1 is MDHEN, CDR2 SYDVKM. The CDR3 reads CASKSAGGPNEQFF. CDR3 coding DNA: TGTGCCAGTAAAAGCGCGGGGGGTCCCAATGAGCAGTTCTTC.

This clonotype was picked up many times. The chain recombines TRBV18 with TRBJ2-5, with unresolved D. The V end lost 5 bases, the J end lost 0 bases, and 4 bases lay between the germline ends. The CDR3 length is 12 residues. Germline-derived CDR1 and CDR2 are KGHSH and LQKENI. CDR3 coding DNA: TGTGCCAGCTCAGAATACCAAGAGACCCAGTACTTC. Amino acid sequence: CASSEYQETQYF.

This clonotype appeared many times. An end of the junction differs from the germline gene, which may be a read error. CDR3 region: CASSLKRNSENTIYF. The CDR3 region has the DNA TGTGCCAGCAGCTTAAAGAGGAACTCTGAAAACACCATATATTTT. The J gene is TRBJ1-3, the V gene TRBV7-2; the D is unclear. This CDR3 has 15 residues. From germline, CDR1 is SGHTA and CDR2 FQGNSA.

Turning to this clonotype: No DNA is shown, since the ends of the CDR3 on it are uncertain; the CDR3 is the one TCRdb lists. This rearrangement joins TRBV6-2 or TRBV6-3 to TRBJ2-7; the table's D call, TRBD1, was not checked against the DNA. The CDR3 totals 16 residues, both ends included. In germline, CDR1 is MNHEY, CDR2 SVGEGT. The CDR3 is CASSTSGDRVIDEQYF.

There are a few counts of this clonotype. The genes are TRBV13 and TRBJ2-5, with 7 bases aligning to TRBD1. CDR3 length: 14 amino acids. V dropped 4 bases and J dropped 5; count of bases not matched to a gene: 7. Germline values: CDR1 PRHDT, CDR2 FYEKMQ (reference sequence). This CDR3 is CASSSGDREETQYF. In DNA, the CDR3 is TGTGCCAGCAGCTCCGGCGACAGGGAGGAGACCCAGTACTTC.

This chain uses TRBV4-2 with TRBJ2-2; D ambiguous. Germline CDR1 is LGHNA and CDR2 is YNFKEQ. The CDR3 consists of 15 residues. The V and J ends lost 2 bases and 0 bases respectively, with 7 bases between them. The DNA of the CDR3 is TGTGCCAGCAGCCAACGACACGCGAACACCGGGGAGCTGTTTTTT. Encoded protein: CASSQRHANTGELFF.

This clonotype has a count of ten or more. The chain is built from TRBV5-4 and TRBJ2-7; TRBD1 might be the D (6 bases). With 5 bases removed from V and 1 base from J, the gap between germline ends came to 10 bases. Germline loops: CDR1 SGHNT, CDR2 YYREEE (reference sequence). CDR3 length: 13 amino acids. This CDR3 reads CASRQDSSYEQYF. The CDR3, as DNA: TGTGCCAGCAGGCAGGACAGTTCCTACGAGCAGTACTTC.

The rearrangement joins TRBV7-9 to TRBJ2-7; tentative D call: TRBD2 (6 bases). The CDR3 consists of 16 residues. V gave up 4 bases and J gave up 4 bases, with 20 bases separating them. CDR1 and CDR2 (germline): SEHNR, FQNEAQ (reference sequence). The CDR3 region has the DNA TGTGCCAGCAGCTCATCCGGGACTCCAGTGGGTTACGAGCAGTACTTC. Residues: CASSSSGTPVGYEQYF.

This clonotype was observed many times. The chain carries TRBV18 and TRBJ2-1, with D possibly TRBD1 on 6 matching bases. Germline CDR1 reads KGHSH; CDR2 reads LQKENI. The CDR3 covers 13 residues. The V end was cut by 0 bases, the J end by 8 bases, with 8 bases between. As DNA, the CDR3 is TGTGCCAGCTCACCACCAGCAGGGGATGAGCAGTTCTTC. As protein: CASSPPAGDEQFF.